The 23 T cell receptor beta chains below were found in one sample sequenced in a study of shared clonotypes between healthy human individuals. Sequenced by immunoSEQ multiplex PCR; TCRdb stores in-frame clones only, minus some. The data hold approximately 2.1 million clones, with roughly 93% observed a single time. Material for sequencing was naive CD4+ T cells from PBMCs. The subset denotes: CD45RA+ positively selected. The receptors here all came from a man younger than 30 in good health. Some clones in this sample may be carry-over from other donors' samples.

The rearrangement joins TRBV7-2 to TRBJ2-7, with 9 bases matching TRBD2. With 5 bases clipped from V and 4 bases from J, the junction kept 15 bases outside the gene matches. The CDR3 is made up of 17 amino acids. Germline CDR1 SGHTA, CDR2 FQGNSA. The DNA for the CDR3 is TGTGCCAGCAGCCCGCGGAACCTAGCGGGAAACGATTACGAGCAGTACTTC. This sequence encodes CASSPRNLAGNDYEQYF.

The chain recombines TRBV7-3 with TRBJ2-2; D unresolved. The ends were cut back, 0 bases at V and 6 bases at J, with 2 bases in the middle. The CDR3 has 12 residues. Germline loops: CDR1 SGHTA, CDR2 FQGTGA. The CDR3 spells CASSLTPGELFF. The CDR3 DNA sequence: TGTGCCAGCAGCTTAACTCCCGGGGAGCTGTTTTTT.

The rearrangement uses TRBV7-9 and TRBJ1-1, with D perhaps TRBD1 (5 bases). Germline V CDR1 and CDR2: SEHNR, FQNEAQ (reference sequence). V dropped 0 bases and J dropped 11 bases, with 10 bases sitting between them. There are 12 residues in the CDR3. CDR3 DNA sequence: TGTGCCAGCAGCTTAGCGGACAACGATGCTTTCTTT. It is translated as CASSLADNDAFF.

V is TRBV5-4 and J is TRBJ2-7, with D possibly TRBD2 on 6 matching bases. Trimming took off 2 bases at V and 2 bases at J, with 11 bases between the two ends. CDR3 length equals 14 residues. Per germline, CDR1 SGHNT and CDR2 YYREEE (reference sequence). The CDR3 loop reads CASSFGTAPYEQYF. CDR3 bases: TGTGCCAGCAGCTTCGGGACTGCCCCCTACGAGCAGTACTTC.

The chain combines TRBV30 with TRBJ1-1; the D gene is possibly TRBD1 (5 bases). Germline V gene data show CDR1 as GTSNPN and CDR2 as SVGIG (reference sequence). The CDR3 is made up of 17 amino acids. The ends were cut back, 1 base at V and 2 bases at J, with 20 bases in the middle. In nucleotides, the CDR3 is TGTGCCTGGAGTGGGGACTCACAAAAACCTCTTAACACTGAAGCTTTCTTT. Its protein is CAWSGDSQKPLNTEAFF.

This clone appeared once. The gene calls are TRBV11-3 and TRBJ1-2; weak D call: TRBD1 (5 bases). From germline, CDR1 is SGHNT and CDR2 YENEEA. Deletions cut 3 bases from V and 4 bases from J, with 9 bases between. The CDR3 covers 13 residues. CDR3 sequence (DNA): TGTGCCAGCAGCTTGGGGCAGACCTATGGCTACACCTTC. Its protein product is CASSLGQTYGYTF. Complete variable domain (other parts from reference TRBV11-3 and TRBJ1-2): EAGVVQSPRYKIIEKKQPVAFWCNPISGHNTLYWYLQNLGQGPELLIRYENEEAVDDSQLPKDRFSAERLKGVDSTLKIQPAELGDSAVYLCASSLGQTYGYTFGSGTRLTVV.

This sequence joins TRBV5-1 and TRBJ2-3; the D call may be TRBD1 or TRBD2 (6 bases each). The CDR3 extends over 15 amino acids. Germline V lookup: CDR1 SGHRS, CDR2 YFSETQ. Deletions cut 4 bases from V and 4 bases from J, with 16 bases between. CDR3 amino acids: CASSQNWGAADTQYF. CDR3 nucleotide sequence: TGCGCCAGCAGCCAAAACTGGGGGGCGGCAGATACGCAGTATTTT.

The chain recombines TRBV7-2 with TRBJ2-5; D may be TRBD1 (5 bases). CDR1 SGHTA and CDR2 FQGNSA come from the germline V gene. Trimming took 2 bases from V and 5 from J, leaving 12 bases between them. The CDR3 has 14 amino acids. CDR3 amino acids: CASSLKGQGETQYF. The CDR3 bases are TGTGCCAGCAGCTTAAAAGGGCAGGGTGAGACCCAGTACTTC.

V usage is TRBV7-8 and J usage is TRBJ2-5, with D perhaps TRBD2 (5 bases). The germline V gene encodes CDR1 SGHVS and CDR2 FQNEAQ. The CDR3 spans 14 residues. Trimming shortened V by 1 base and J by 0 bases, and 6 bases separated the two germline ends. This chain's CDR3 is CASSLDGNQETQYF. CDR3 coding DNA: TGTGCCAGCAGCTTAGACGGGAACCAAGAGACCCAGTACTTC.

CDR3 DNA: TGCGCCAGCAGCTTGTCCGGGAACGAGCAGTACTTC. Translating it yields CASSLSGNEQYF. The chain joins TRBV5-1 to TRBJ2-7; perhaps TRBD2 as D (5 bases). Germline loops: CDR1 SGHRS, CDR2 YFSETQ. Between the trimmed V and J ends, which lost 1 base and 5 bases, there was a span of 7 bases. The CDR3 contains 12 residues.

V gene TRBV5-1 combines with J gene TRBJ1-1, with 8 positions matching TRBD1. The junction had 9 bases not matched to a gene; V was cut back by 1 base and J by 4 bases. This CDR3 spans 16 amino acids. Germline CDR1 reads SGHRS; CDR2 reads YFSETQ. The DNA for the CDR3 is TGCGCCAGCAGCTTGTTTGTACAGGGGGAGACCACTGAAGCTTTCTTT. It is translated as CASSLFVQGETTEAFF. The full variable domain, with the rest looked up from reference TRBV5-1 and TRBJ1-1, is KAGVTQTPRYLIKTRGQQVTLSCSPISGHRSVSWYQQTPGQGLQFLFEYFSETQRNKGNFPGRFSGRQFSNSRSEMNVSTLELGDSALYLCASSLFVQGETTEAFFGQGTRLTVV.

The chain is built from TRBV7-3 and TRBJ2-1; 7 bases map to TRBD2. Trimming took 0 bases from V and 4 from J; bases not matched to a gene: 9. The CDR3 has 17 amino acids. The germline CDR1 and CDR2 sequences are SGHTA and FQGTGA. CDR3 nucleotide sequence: TGTGCCAGCAGCTTAACGCCGGTGCGGGAGCCGTACAATGAGCAGTTCTTC. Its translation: CASSLTPVREPYNEQFF.

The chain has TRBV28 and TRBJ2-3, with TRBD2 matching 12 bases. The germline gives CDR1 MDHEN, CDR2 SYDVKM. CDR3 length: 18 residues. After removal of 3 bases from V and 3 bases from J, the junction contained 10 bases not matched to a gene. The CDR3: CASSFPIRLAGVTDTQYF. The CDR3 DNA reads TGTGCCAGCAGTTTTCCCATTCGACTAGCGGGAGTGACAGATACGCAGTATTTT.

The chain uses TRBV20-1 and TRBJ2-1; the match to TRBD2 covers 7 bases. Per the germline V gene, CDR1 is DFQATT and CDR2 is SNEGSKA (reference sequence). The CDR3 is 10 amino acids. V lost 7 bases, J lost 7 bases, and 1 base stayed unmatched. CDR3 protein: CSGTRNEQFF. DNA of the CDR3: TGCAGTGGGACTAGGAATGAGCAGTTCTTC.

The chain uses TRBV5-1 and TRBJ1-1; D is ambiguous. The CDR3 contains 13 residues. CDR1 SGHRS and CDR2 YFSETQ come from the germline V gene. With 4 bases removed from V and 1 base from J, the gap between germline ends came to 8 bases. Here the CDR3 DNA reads TGCGCCAGCAGCGATACCCGGAACACTGAAGCTTTCTTT. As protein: CASSDTRNTEAFF.

The chain's CDR3 is CASSFWGPSSYEQYF. Written as DNA, the CDR3 is TGTGCCAGCAGTTTTTGGGGCCCCAGCTCCTACGAGCAGTACTTC. The chain uses TRBV27 and TRBJ2-7; possibly TRBD1 for D (5 bases). The CDR3 runs to 15 residues. The V gene lost 3 bases and the J gene lost 0 bases, with 12 bases spanning the gap. Germline V lookup: CDR1 MNHEY, CDR2 SMNVEV (reference sequence).

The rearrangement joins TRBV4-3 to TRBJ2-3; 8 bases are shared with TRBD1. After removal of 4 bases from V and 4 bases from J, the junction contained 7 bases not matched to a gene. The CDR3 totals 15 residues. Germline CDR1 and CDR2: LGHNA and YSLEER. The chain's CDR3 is CASSLSAQGADTQYF. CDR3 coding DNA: TGCGCCAGCAGCCTCAGCGCACAGGGGGCAGATACGCAGTATTTT.

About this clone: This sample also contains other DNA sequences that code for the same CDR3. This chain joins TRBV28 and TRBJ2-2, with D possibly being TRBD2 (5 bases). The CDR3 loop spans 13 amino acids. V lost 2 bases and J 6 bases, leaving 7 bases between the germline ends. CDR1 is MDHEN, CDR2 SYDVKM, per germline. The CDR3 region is CASSLRGPGELFF. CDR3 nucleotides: TGTGCCAGCAGTTTAAGAGGGCCCGGGGAGCTGTTTTTT.

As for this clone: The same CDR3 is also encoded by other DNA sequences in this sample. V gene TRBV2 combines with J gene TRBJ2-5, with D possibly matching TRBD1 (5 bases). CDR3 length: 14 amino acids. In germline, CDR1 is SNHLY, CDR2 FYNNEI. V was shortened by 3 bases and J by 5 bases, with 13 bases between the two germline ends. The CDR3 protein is CASSDGRASETQYF. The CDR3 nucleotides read TGTGCCAGCAGTGACGGCAGGGCCTCGGAGACCCAGTACTTC.

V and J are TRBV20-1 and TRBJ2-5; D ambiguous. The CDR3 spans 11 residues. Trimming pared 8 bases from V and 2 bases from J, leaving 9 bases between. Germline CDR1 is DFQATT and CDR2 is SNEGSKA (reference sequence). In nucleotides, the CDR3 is TGCAGTAGTCGACTGCAAGAGACCCAGTACTTC. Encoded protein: CSSRLQETQYF.

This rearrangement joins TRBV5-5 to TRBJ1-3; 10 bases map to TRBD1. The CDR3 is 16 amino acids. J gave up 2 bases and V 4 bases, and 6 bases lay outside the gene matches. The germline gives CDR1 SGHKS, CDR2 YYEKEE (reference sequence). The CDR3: CASSVTDRGPGNTIYF. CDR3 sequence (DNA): TGTGCCAGCAGCGTAACCGACAGGGGGCCTGGAAACACCATATATTTT.

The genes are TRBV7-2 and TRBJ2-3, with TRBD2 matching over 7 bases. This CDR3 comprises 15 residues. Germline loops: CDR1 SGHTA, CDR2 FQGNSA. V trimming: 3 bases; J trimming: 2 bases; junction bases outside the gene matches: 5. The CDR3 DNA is TGTGCCAGCAGCTTCGTCGGGAGGTCCACAGATACGCAGTATTTT. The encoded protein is CASSFVGRSTDTQYF.

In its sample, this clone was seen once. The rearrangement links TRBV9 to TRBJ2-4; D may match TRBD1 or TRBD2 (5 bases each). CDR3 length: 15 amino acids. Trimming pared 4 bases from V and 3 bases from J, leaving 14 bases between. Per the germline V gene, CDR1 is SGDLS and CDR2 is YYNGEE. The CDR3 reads CASSRGDWGKNIQYF. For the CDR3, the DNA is TGTGCCAGCAGCCGAGGGGATTGGGGCAAAAACATTCAGTACTTC. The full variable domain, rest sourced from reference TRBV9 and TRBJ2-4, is DSGVTQTPKHLITATGQRVTLRCSPRSGDLSVYWYQQSLDQGLQFLIQYYNGEERAKGNILERFSAQQFPDLHSELNLSSLELGDSALYFCASSRGDWGKNIQYFGAGTRLSVL.